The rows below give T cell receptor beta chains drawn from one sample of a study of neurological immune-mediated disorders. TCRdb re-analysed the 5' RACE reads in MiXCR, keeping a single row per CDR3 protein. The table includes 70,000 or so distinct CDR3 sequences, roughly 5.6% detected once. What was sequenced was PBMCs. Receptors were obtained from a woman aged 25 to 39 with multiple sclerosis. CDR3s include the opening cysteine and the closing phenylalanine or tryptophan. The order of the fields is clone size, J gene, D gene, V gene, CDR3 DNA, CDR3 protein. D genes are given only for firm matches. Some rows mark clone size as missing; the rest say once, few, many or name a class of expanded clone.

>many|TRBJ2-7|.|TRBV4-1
TGCGCCAGCAGCCAAGGGCCAGGCTACGAGCAGTACTTC
CASSQGPGYEQYF
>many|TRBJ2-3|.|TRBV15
TGTGCCACCAGCAGAGGGACCCGGACTGGCACAGATACGCAGTATTTT
CATSRGTRTGTDTQYF
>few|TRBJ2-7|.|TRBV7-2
TGTGCCAGCAGTCCACCATACTACGAGCAGTACTTC
CASSPPYYEQYF
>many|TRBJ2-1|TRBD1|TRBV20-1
TGCAGTGCTAGAGGGCGCGTCCGAGGGGGCCGTGAGAATGAGCAGTTCTTC
CSARGRVRGGRENEQFF
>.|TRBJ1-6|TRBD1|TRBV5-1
TGCGCCAGCAGTCCCGGACAGGCGGGGTCGTCCCTCAACTTT
CASSPGQAGSSLNF
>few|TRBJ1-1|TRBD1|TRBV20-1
TGCAGTGCTAGAGATGACAGGGTAACGAACACTGAAGCTTTCTTT
CSARDDRVTNTEAFF
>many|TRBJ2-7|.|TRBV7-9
TGTGCCAGCGGGACGGCTGTCAACTACGAGCAGTACTTC
CASGTAVNYEQYF
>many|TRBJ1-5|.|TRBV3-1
TGTGCCAGCAGCCAGACGGACAATCAGCCCCAGCATTTT
CASSQTDNQPQHF
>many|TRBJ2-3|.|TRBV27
TGTGCCAGCCAAAGGGGTCGAGCAGATACGCAGTATTTT
CASQRGRADTQYF
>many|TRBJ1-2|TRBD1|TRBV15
TGTGCCACCAGCAGGTTCGTCGGGACAGGGGATGGCTACACCTTC
CATSRFVGTGDGYTF
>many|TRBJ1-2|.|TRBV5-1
TGCGCCAGCAGCTTACAGCGTCCAATTGAAGGAGGCTACACCTTC
CASSLQRPIEGGYTF
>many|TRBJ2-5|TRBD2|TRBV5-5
TGTGCCAGCAGCTTCCCCGTAGCGGGGGCCCATCAAGAGACCCAGTACTTC
CASSFPVAGAHQETQYF
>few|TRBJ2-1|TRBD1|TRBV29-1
TGCAGCGTCGCAGACAGGGACACATCCTACAATGAGCAGTTCTTC
CSVADRDTSYNEQFF
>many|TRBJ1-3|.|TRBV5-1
TGCGCCAGCTCACTTTGGGGCTCTGGAAACACCATATATTTT
CASSLWGSGNTIYF
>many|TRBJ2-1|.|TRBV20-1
TGCAGTGCTAGAGACTGGGTCTACAATGAGCAGTTCTTC
CSARDWVYNEQFF
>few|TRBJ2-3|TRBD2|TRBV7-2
TGTGCCAGCAGCTTAGCGGCGCGGGGGGGTGATACGCAGTATTTT
CASSLAARGGDTQYF
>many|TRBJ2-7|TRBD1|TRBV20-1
TGCAGTGCCAACGACAGGGTGGGCTACGAGCAGTACTTC
CSANDRVGYEQYF